This passage covers 10 T cell receptor beta chains from one sample sequenced in a study of OX40 agonist ivuxolimab in advanced cancers. The data were produced by immunoSEQ multiplex PCR, yet TCRdb's version contains in-frame clones alone and is incomplete. This sample carries about 61,000 clones, approximately 81% of them seen once, and the ten largest clones take approximately 0.56%. The source was CD4+ or CD8+ T cells sorted from blood, collected in a trial of the OX40 agonist ivuxolimab. Receptor source: an adult with an advanced solid tumor such as melanoma, head and neck, liver or kidney cancer.

The chain has TRBV7-2 and TRBJ2-3; 10 bases align to TRBD2. CDR1 and CDR2 from the germline V gene are SGHTA and FQGNSA. The CDR3 totals 13 residues. The CDR3 region is CGSGRPDTDTQYF. The CDR3 DNA follows: TGTGGTAGCGGGAGGCCGGACACAGATACGCAGTATTTT.

The rearrangement links TRBV11-2 to TRBJ2-4; maybe TRBD2 (7 bases). Deletions cut 1 base from V and 2 bases from J, with 18 bases between. Germline V gene sequence: CDR1 SGHAT, CDR2 FQNNGV. The CDR3 totals 18 residues. CDR3 in DNA: TGTGCCAGCAGCTTAGGGAGGGGGGGCGCCTGGCCCAAAAACATTCAGTACTTC. It codes for CASSLGRGGAWPKNIQYF.

The chain is built from TRBV7-9 and TRBJ2-7; 8 nucleotides match TRBD1. Unmatched junction bases numbered 7, after V lost 5 bases and J lost 1 base. CDR1 is SEHNR and CDR2 is FQNEAQ in the germline V gene (reference sequence). The CDR3 loop spans 15 amino acids. The CDR3 sequence is CASSHDRGRSYEQYF. CDR3 coding DNA: TGTGCCAGCAGCCACGACAGGGGCCGATCCTACGAGCAGTACTTC. Full variable domain (rest looked up from reference TRBV7-9 and TRBJ2-7): DTGVSQNPRHKITKRGQNVTFRCDPISEHNRLYWYRQTLGQGPEFLTYFQNEAQLEKSRLLSDRFSAERPKGSFSTLEIQRTEQGDSAMYLCASSHDRGRSYEQYFGPGTRLTVT.

The V and J genes are TRBV28 and TRBJ1-5; D is unclear. Trimming stripped 8 bases from V and 3 bases from J, with 17 bases between. Germline V lookup: CDR1 MDHEN, CDR2 SYDVKM. This CDR3 is 15 amino acids long. CDR3 DNA sequence: TGTGCCAGCCACCGGCGGGGAAGAAACAATCAGCCCCAGCATTTT. This sequence encodes CASHRRGRNNQPQHF.

J is TRBJ1-2 and V is TRBV5-4; D unresolved. V was trimmed by 4 bases and J by 0 bases, leaving 16 bases between them. Per the germline V gene, CDR1 is SGHNT and CDR2 is YYREEE (reference sequence). The CDR3 is 16 residues long. The DNA of the CDR3 is TGTGCCAGCAGCACCCCGACGGCAGAGACTAACTATGGCTACACCTTC. Amino acids: CASSTPTAETNYGYTF.

The rearrangement links TRBV4-3 to TRBJ2-7; weak D call: TRBD1 (5 bases). The CDR3 extends over 13 amino acids. From germline, CDR1 is LGHNA and CDR2 YSLEER. V was shortened by 5 bases and J by 4 bases, with 12 bases between the two germline ends. The CDR3: CASSSRKGYEQYF. In DNA form, the CDR3 reads TGCGCCAGCAGCTCTAGAAAGGGGTACGAGCAGTACTTC.

The chain combines TRBV28 with TRBJ2-5, with TRBD1 matching over 10 bases. The CDR3 length is 16 residues. Germline lookup yields CDR1 MDHEN and CDR2 SYDVKM. V lost 4 bases and J lost 3; bases outside the gene matches: 8. CDR3 in amino acids: CASSSETGTGEETQYF. The CDR3 DNA sequence: TGTGCCAGCAGTTCAGAAACCGGGACAGGGGAAGAGACCCAGTACTTC.

The rearrangement uses TRBV11-3 and TRBJ2-1, with 12 bases that match TRBD2. V gave up 4 bases and J gave up 10 bases; unmatched junction bases: 8. Germline V gene lookup returns CDR1 SGHNT and CDR2 YENEEA. This CDR3 region has 15 residues. CDR3 in DNA: TGTGCCAGCAGCTCGAGGACTAGCGGGAATGGAGAGCAGTTCTTC. This gives the protein CASSSRTSGNGEQFF.

The V call is TRBV5-1, the J call TRBJ2-3, with unresolved D. This CDR3 spans 15 amino acids. Germline lookup yields CDR1 SGHRS and CDR2 YFSETQ. The ends were cut back, 0 bases at V and 6 bases at J, with 14 bases in the middle. CDR3 in DNA: TGCGCCAGCAGCTTGGGACGGGCGCAGCAGGATACGCAGTATTTT. Translation: CASSLGRAQQDTQYF. Using reference TRBV5-1 and TRBJ2-3 for the parts outside the CDR3, the full variable domain is KAGVTQTPRYLIKTRGQQVTLSCSPISGHRSVSWYQQTPGQGLQFLFEYFSETQRNKGNFPGRFSGRQFSNSRSEMNVSTLELGDSALYLCASSLGRAQQDTQYFGPGTRLTVL.

This rearrangement joins TRBV11-3 to TRBJ2-2; D possibly corresponds to TRBD2 (6 bases). Trimming removed 0 bases at V and 7 bases at J, with 12 bases between. The CDR3 covers 15 residues. Germline V gene data show CDR1 as SGHNT and CDR2 as YENEEA. The CDR3 protein is CASSLETRGIGELFF. CDR3 DNA sequence: TGTGCCAGCAGCTTAGAGACCCGGGGGATCGGGGAGCTGTTTTTT.